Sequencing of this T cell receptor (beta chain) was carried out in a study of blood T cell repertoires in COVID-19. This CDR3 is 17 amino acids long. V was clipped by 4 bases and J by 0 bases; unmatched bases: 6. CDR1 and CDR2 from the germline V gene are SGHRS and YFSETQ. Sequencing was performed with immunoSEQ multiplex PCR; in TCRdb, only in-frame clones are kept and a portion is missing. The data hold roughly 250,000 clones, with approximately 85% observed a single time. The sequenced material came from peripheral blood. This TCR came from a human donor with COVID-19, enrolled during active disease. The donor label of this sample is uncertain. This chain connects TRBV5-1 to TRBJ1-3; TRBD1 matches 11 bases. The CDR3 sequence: CASSLGQGADSGNTIYF. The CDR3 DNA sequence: TGCGCCAGCAGCCTCGGACAGGGGGCGGACTCTGGAAACACCATATATTTT.